This TCR beta chain appears in the sequencing data of a study of T cells after yellow fever vaccination. Germline assignment: CDR1 LNHNV and CDR2 YYDKDF (reference sequence). This CDR3 contains 14 residues. Trimming removed 8 bases at V and 7 bases at J, with 18 bases between. This clonotype was counted many times. For TCR, cDNA came from 5'RACE template switching, which added a universal primer site and UMIs. TCRdb analysed the 5' RACE reads with MiXCR anew, one entry per CDR3 protein. The repertoire holds 200,000 to 250,000 distinct CDR3 sequences, with approximately 3.2% as singletons. The source of this sequence is a man between 18 and 35 years old who received the YFV17D yellow fever vaccine. Material: CD4+ T cells sorted from PBMCs, obtained 10 days after the yellow fever booster vaccination. The chain uses TRBV15 and TRBJ2-1, with D possibly called TRBD1 or TRBD2 (7 bases each). The CDR3 here is CATSRGGAANEQFF. CDR3 nucleotides: TGTGCCACCTCCAGGGGGGGGGCTGCAAATGAGCAGTTCTTC.